This T cell receptor beta chain was retrieved from a study of OX40 agonist ivuxolimab in advanced cancers. Overall study context: As their treatment, patients were administered ivuxolimab, an agonistic anti-OX40 (CD134) antibody.

Assay: immunoSEQ multiplex PCR; the TCRdb copy retains only in-frame clones and omits some. In the table there are around 41,000 clones, around four fifths of which are singletons. As to this clone: Germline and junction disagree at one end, which may indicate a read error.

Sequenced material: CD4+ or CD8+ T cells sorted from blood, taken in a trial of the OX40 agonist ivuxolimab. This sequence originates from an adult with an advanced solid tumor such as melanoma, head and neck, liver or kidney cancer.

The CDR3 bases are TGTGCCACCAGCAGAGATAACTTTGGCTACACCTTC. Encoded protein: CATSRDNFGYTF. The J gene is TRBJ1-2, the V gene TRBV15; D is uncertain. The CDR3 covers 12 residues. Germline values: CDR1 LNHNV, CDR2 YYDKDF (reference sequence).